This passage covers 9 T cell receptor beta chains from one sample sequenced in a study of T cells in Graves' hyperthyroidism and ophthalmopathy. RNA transcripts yielded amplified TCR beta CDR3 regions. Carried out on the TCR CDR3, a first-round RT-PCR used the HTBI primer set. TCRdb re-called the multiplex PCR reads through MiXCR, storing one row per CDR3 protein. The sample lists roughly 720,000 distinct CDR3 sequences; 17% were seen once. The source material was blood. These receptors were taken from a man in his forties or fifties with Graves' hyperthyroidism.

The chain uses TRBV20-1 and TRBJ2-1; D may match TRBD1 or TRBD2 (5 bases each). Germline lookup yields CDR1 DFQATT and CDR2 SNEGSKA (reference sequence). The CDR3 has 15 amino acids. V lost 3 bases and J 4 bases, leaving 16 bases between the germline ends. CDR3 residues: CSARHIGAPYNEQFF. The CDR3 region has the DNA TGCAGTGCTAGGCATATCGGGGCACCTTACAATGAGCAGTTCTTC.

The J gene is TRBJ1-3, the V gene TRBV28, with D tentatively TRBD1 (6 bases). The CDR3 covers 15 residues. Germline V gene sequence: CDR1 MDHEN, CDR2 SYDVKM. Trimming cost V 5 bases and J 0 bases, with 11 bases left between them. The CDR3 here is CASSTGTRSGNTIYF. The CDR3 DNA reads as TGTGCCAGCAGTACCGGGACACGCTCTGGAAACACCATATATTTT.

This clonotype was observed a handful of times. The CDR3 loop reads CASSDSGDYGYTF. The DNA of the CDR3 is TGTGCCAGCAGTGATTCAGGGGACTATGGCTACACCTTC. The rearrangement links TRBV6-1 to TRBJ1-2; a possible D gene is TRBD1 (6 bases). Trimming shortened V by 3 bases and J by 3 bases, and 8 bases separated the two germline ends. This CDR3 contains 13 residues. CDR1 is MNHNS, CDR2 SASEGT, per germline.

The chain joins TRBV20-1 to TRBJ2-3; perhaps TRBD2 as D (5 bases). Germline V gene lookup returns CDR1 DFQATT and CDR2 SNEGSKA (reference sequence). The CDR3 has 16 residues. V lost 5 bases and J lost 0, with 18 bases in between. The CDR3 sequence: CSAADFGLTSTDTQYF. In nucleotides, the CDR3 is TGCAGTGCTGCGGACTTTGGATTGACTAGCACAGATACGCAGTATTTT.

In its sample, this clonotype was seen many times. The CDR3 here is CASSQDLSLAVNEQFF. CDR3 nucleotides: TGTGCCAGCAGCCAAGATCTTAGCCTAGCGGTAAATGAGCAGTTCTTC. The chain combines TRBV3-1 with TRBJ2-1; TRBD2 matches at 7 bases. Germline values: CDR1 LGHDT, CDR2 YNNKEL (reference sequence). J was trimmed by 7 bases and V by 0 bases; bases with no gene match: 9. This CDR3 is built from 16 residues.

In this sample, this clonotype turned up a few times. The chain is built from TRBV27 and TRBJ1-2; no firm D call. The CDR3 is 15 residues long. V was clipped by 1 base and J by 2 bases, with 11 bases between them. Germline V gives CDR1 MNHEY, CDR2 SMNVEV (reference sequence). The CDR3 loop reads CASSLLGKLNYGYTF. CDR3 DNA: TGTGCCAGCAGTTTATTGGGGAAATTAAACTATGGCTACACCTTC.

This clonotype was counted between two and nine times. The CDR3 region has the DNA TGTGCCAGCAGCTCCAGACAGGGGAGCGGGCTAGCGGGCTCGAACACCGGGGAGCTGTTTTTT. Encoded protein: CASSSRQGSGLAGSNTGELFF. V gene TRBV7-8 combines with J gene TRBJ2-2; either TRBD1 or TRBD2 may fit D (8 bases each). Per the germline V gene, CDR1 is SGHVS and CDR2 is FQNEAQ. The CDR3 sequence is 21 residues long. V shed 4 bases and J shed 0 bases, with 27 bases lying between them.

The table lists this clonotype with many counts. The chain has TRBV5-1 and TRBJ2-1; the D gene is possibly TRBD2 (6 bases). Germline loops: CDR1 SGHRS, CDR2 YFSETQ. The CDR3 spans 16 residues. V lost 6 bases to trimming and J lost 5 bases, with 21 bases between them. This CDR3 reads CASIPGATSYDNEQFF. As DNA, the CDR3 is TGCGCCAGCATCCCGGGAGCCACCTCCTACGACAATGAGCAGTTCTTC.

This clonotype showed up just a few times. The genes are TRBV6-2 or TRBV6-3 and TRBJ2-7; D call uncertain. Trimming took off 5 bases at V and 2 bases at J, with 13 bases between the two ends. The V gene's germline CDR1 is MNHEY and CDR2 SVGEGT. The CDR3 extends over 14 amino acids. The DNA of the CDR3 is TGTGCCAGCAGTCTCGTGGGAAATACCTACGAGCAGTACTTC. This sequence encodes CASSLVGNTYEQYF.